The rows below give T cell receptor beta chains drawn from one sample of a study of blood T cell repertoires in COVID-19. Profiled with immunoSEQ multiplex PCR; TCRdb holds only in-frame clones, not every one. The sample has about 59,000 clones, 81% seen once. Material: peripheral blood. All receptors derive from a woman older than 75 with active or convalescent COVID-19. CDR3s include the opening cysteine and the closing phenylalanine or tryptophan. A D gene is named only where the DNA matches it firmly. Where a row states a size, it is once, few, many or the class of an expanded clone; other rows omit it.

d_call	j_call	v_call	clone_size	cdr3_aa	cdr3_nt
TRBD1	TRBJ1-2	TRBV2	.	CASNQGDGYTF	TGTGCCAGCAATCAGGGGGACGGCTACACCTTC
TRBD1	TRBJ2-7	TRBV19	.	CASSIDPPYRQGASKNYEQYF	TGTGCCAGTAGTATAGATCCCCCATATAGACAGGGGGCCTCTAAAAACTACGAGCAGTACTTC
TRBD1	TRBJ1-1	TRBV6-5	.	CASSYSPGGNTEAFF	TGTGCCAGCAGTTACTCTCCAGGGGGGAACACTGAAGCTTTCTTT
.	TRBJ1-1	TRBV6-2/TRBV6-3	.	CASSYSSLNTEAFF	TGTGCCAGCAGTTACTCCTCCCTGAACACTGAAGCTTTCTTT
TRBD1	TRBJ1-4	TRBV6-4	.	CASSATGGVNEKLFF	TGTGCCAGCAGTGCAACAGGGGGCGTTAATGAAAAACTGTTTTTT
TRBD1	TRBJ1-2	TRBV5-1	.	CASRRDRGAGYGYTF	TGCGCCAGCAGGCGGGACAGGGGTGCCGGGTATGGCTACACCTTC
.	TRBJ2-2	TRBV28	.	CASSLWEEHRGAVF	TGTGCCAGCAGTTTATGGGAGGAACACCGGGGAGCTGTTTTT
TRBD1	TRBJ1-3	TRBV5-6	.	CASSLVRTGGFFSGNTIYF	TGTGCCAGCAGCTTGGTTAGGACAGGGGGTTTTTTCTCTGGAAACACCATATATTTT
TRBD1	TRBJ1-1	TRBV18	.	CASSPQDRVNTEAFF	TGTGCCAGCTCACCTCAGGACAGGGTGAACACTGAAGCTTTCTTT
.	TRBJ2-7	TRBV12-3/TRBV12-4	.	CASSLGQTYEQYF	TGTGCCAGCAGTTTAGGGCAGACCTACGAGCAGTACTTC
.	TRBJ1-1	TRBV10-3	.	CATAPGANTEAFF	TGTGCCACCGCCCCAGGGGCTAACACTGAAGCTTTCTTT
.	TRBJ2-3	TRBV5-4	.	CASSLYLQDISDTQYF	TGTGCCAGCAGCTTGTATCTCCAGGACATCTCGGATACGCAGTATTTT
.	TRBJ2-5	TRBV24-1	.	CATRGEEETQYF	TGTGCCACCAGGGGGGAGGAAGAGACCCAGTACTTC
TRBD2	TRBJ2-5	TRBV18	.	CASSPPRTSGKETQYF	TGTGCCAGCTCACCACCCCGGACTAGCGGAAAAGAGACCCAGTACTTC
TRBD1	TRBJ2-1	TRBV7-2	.	CASSHRDRRYNEQFF	TGTGCCAGCAGCCACCGGGACAGGCGATACAATGAGCAGTTCTTC
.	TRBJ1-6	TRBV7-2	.	CASSPVGGRSPLHF	TGTGCCAGCAGCCCGGTCGGGGGAAGGTCACCCCTCCACTTT
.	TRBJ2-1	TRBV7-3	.	CASSSRLATTHNEQFF	TGTGCCAGCAGCTCGCGTCTAGCCACAACCCACAATGAGCAGTTCTTC
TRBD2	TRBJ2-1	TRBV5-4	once	CASSFSGGALRNEQFF	TGTGCCAGCAGCTTCAGCGGGGGGGCCCTTCGGAATGAGCAGTTCTTC
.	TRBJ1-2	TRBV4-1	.	CASSQDIGSYGYTF	TGCGCCAGCAGCCAAGATATCGGGAGCTATGGCTACACCTTC
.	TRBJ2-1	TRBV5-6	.	CASSTTGTSSYNEQFF	TGTGCCAGCAGCACTACCGGGACAAGCTCCTACAATGAGCAGTTCTTC